The clone carrying this TCR beta chain was seen a few times. What it binds is unknown. The sample originates from a study of blood T cells in healthy people across ages. Background on the study: There was about one barcoded beta molecule captured by template switching per two T cells. Findings and caveats of the study: Across samples, TCR beta diversity tracked strongly with naive T cell percentage.

CDR1 is MGHDK, CDR2 SYGVNS, per germline. This CDR3 is built from 15 residues. Trimming shortened V by 5 bases and J by 5 bases, and 15 bases separated the two germline ends. Healthy Russian Caucasian donors spanned ages roughly 6 to 90 years. The use of a sample-barcoded 5' primer and a J-beta primer mix characterized a second PCR of roughly 6 to 11 cycles. Researchers report that a template-switch adaptor with 12 random nucleotides tagged each cDNA molecule. TCRdb redid the calling of the 5' RACE reads with MiXCR, one entry per CDR3 protein. The sample lists 650,000 to 900,000 distinct CDR3 sequences, roughly 60% occurring once.

V is TRBV25-1 and J is TRBJ2-2; D tentatively fits TRBD1 or TRBD2 (5 bases each). Sequences were obtained from blood. The sequence was collected from a man under 40 in good health. CDR3 amino acids: CASSSPGPWTGELFF. The CDR3 nucleotides are TGTGCCAGCAGTTCCCCGGGACCATGGACCGGGGAGCTGTTTTTT. Supplemented by reference TRBV25-1 and TRBJ2-2, the full variable domain reads EADIYQTPRYLVIGTGKKITLECSQTMGHDKMYWYQQDPGMELHLIHYSYGVNSTEKGDLSSESTVSRIRTEHFPLTLESARPSHTSQYLCASSSPGPWTGELFFGEGSRLTVL.